The 5 T cell receptor beta chains below come from one sample, sequenced in a study of shared clonotypes between healthy human individuals. The data were produced by immunoSEQ multiplex PCR, yet TCRdb's version contains in-frame clones alone and is incomplete. The table includes hundreds of thousands of clones, 73% detected once. Sequencing was performed on memory CD4+ T cells sorted from blood. Subset reported: CD45RA-negative fraction. All receptors derive from a woman aged 25-40 years in good health.

This chain uses TRBV2 with TRBJ1-2; weak D call: TRBD1 (5 bases). The germline V gene has CDR1 SNHLY and CDR2 FYNNEI. Trimming removed 8 bases at V and 8 bases at J, with 15 bases between. The CDR3 spans 12 residues. The CDR3 is CASRDSGLGYTF. The CDR3 nucleotides are TGTGCCAGCCGGGACTCAGGTCTAGGCTACACCTTC.

The chain recombines TRBV2 with TRBJ2-5, with D possibly called TRBD1 or TRBD2 (5 bases each). CDR3 length: 13 amino acids. Germline assignment: CDR1 SNHLY and CDR2 FYNNEI. V was clipped by 6 bases and J by 2 bases, with 10 bases between them. CDR3 protein: CASRLGGQETQYF. CDR3 sequence (DNA): TGTGCCAGCAGACTTGGGGGTCAAGAGACCCAGTACTTC.

This clone turned up a few times. The junction differs from germline at one of its ends, possibly a read error. The chain couples TRBV28 to TRBJ1-1; D uncertain. This CDR3 comprises 12 residues. From germline, CDR1 is MDHEN and CDR2 SYDVKM. This CDR3 reads CAGRSKSTEAFF. DNA of the CDR3: TGTGCCGGCAGGAGCAAGTCCACTGAAGCTTTCTTT.

V gene TRBV28 combines with J gene TRBJ2-7; unclear D gene. Trimming cost V 4 bases and J 0 bases, with 19 bases left between them. This CDR3 contains 17 residues. Germline values: CDR1 MDHEN, CDR2 SYDVKM. The CDR3 is CASSSPARPANSYEQYF. Written as DNA, the CDR3 is TGTGCCAGCAGTTCGCCCGCCCGACCGGCGAACTCCTACGAGCAGTACTTC.

V is TRBV2 and J is TRBJ2-7, with no clear D. CDR3 length: 14 amino acids. Trimming stripped 3 bases from V and 2 bases from J, with 11 bases between. Germline V gene lookup returns CDR1 SNHLY and CDR2 FYNNEI. CDR3 nucleotide sequence: TGTGCCAGCAGTGATGGCAAGAACCCCTACGAGCAGTACTTC. Translation: CASSDGKNPYEQYF.